This T cell receptor (beta chain) emerged from a study of shared clonotypes between healthy human individuals. Study-wide context: A couple of women and a few men aged 18 to 49 made up the donors. CD4 naive cells filled three plates per donor, CD4 memory three, CD8 naive two and CD8 memory one. Findings and caveats of the study: Roughly 5% of naive CD4 clonotypes were common to several donors.

The table came from immunoSEQ multiplex PCR; TCRdb's copy has only in-frame clones and leaves some out. The data contain 1,100,000 or so clones, 75% to 85% of them singletons. Trimming at V came to 7 bases and at J to 6 bases, leaving 10 bases not matched to a gene. The length of the CDR3 is 15 residues. Germline-derived CDR1 and CDR2 are SNHLY and FYNNEI. All donors qualified as healthy HIV-negative adults and had experienced no recent acute infections or vaccinations. This clone was found a few times. Its antigen remains unknown. The J gene is TRBJ1-5, the V gene TRBV2, with 9 positions matching TRBD1. This TCR derives from a man aged 18 to 29 in good health. Some clones in this sample may be carry-over from other donors' samples. Sequencing was performed on memory CD4+ T cells from PBMCs. As for subset: CD45RA-negative fraction. Here the CDR3 reads CASTGTGGEGQPQHF. DNA of the CDR3: TGTGCCAGCACCGGAACAGGGGGCGAAGGTCAGCCCCAGCATTTT.